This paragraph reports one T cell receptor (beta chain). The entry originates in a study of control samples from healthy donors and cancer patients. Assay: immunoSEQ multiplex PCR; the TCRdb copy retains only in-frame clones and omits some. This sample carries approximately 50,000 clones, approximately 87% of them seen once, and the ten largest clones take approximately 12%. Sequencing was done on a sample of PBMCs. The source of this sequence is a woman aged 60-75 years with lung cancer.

In nucleotides, the CDR3 is TGCGCCAGCAGAGGAGGGACCCGCACAGATACGCAGTATTTT. Translation gives CASRGGTRTDTQYF. V and J are TRBV5-1 and TRBJ2-3, with a possible D match to TRBD2 (6 bases). The CDR3 sequence is 14 residues long. The germline V and J ends were trimmed by 5 bases and 1 base, with 11 bases remaining between them. In germline, CDR1 is SGHRS, CDR2 YFSETQ.